The 19 T cell receptor beta chains presented below share a single source sample, sequenced in a study of OX40 agonist ivuxolimab in advanced cancers. Clones were read by immunoSEQ multiplex PCR, and TCRdb kept only the in-frame ones, dropping some. The table shows approximately 58,000 clones, with around 84% occurring only once. The material was CD4+ or CD8+ T cells sorted from blood, obtained in a trial of the OX40 agonist ivuxolimab. These receptors were obtained from an adult with an advanced solid tumor such as melanoma, head and neck, liver or kidney cancer.

This clone was observed a few times. The same CDR3 is also encoded by other DNA sequences in this sample. The chain uses TRBV6-1 and TRBJ1-4; 9 bases are shared with TRBD1. The CDR3 consists of 15 residues. V dropped 4 bases and J dropped 3; count of bases not matched to a gene: 3. Germline CDR1 MNHNS, CDR2 SASEGT. The CDR3 protein is CASSGRDRANEKLFF. The CDR3 DNA reads TGTGCCAGCAGTGGCCGGGACAGGGCTAATGAAAAACTGTTTTTT.

This chain uses TRBV29-1 with TRBJ1-5, with D unclear. This CDR3 contains 12 residues. V lost 4 bases, J lost 2 bases, and 6 bases lay in between. Germline-derived CDR1 and CDR2 are SQVTM and ANQGSEA. The CDR3 sequence: CSVGSGNQPQHF. CDR3 DNA sequence: TGCAGCGTTGGATCGGGCAATCAGCCCCAGCATTTT.

The chain is built from TRBV2 and TRBJ1-5; no firm D call. The CDR3 loop spans 15 amino acids. Per germline, CDR1 SNHLY and CDR2 FYNNEI. Trimming removed 6 bases from V and 0 bases from J, with 12 bases in between. The DNA for the CDR3 is TGTGCCAGCAGCAGGAGCGCTTATAGCAATCAGCCCCAGCATTTT. Translated, it gives CASSRSAYSNQPQHF.

The J gene is TRBJ2-5, the V gene TRBV19; 8 nucleotides line up with TRBD1. The V and J ends lost 9 bases and 5 bases, in that order; junction bases with no gene match: 11. The CDR3 covers 14 residues. Per germline, CDR1 LNHDA and CDR2 SQIVND (reference sequence). The CDR3 DNA follows: TGTGCCAGCACCCCCAGGGGGCGCGGGGAGACCCAGTACTTC. Translating gives CASTPRGRGETQYF.

V usage is TRBV2 and J usage is TRBJ2-2; 9 bases align to TRBD2. This CDR3 comprises 15 residues. The V gene's germline CDR1 is SNHLY and CDR2 FYNNEI. V was pared by 4 bases and J by 5 bases, with 5 bases of the junction left unmatched. The CDR3 spells CASSVLAGRTGELFF. CDR3 nucleotide sequence: TGTGCCAGCAGTGTGCTAGCGGGAAGAACCGGGGAGCTGTTTTTT. The full variable domain, with the rest looked up from reference TRBV2 and TRBJ2-2, is EPEVTQTPSHQVTQMGQEVILRCVPISNHLYFYWYRQILGQKVEFLVSFYNNEISEKSEIFDDQFSVERPDGSNFTLKIRSTKLEDSAMYFCASSVLAGRTGELFFGEGSRLTVL.

This chain joins TRBV15 and TRBJ2-7; TRBD1 agrees at 7 bases. V lost 3 bases and J lost 2; bases outside the gene matches: 4. The CDR3 loop spans 14 amino acids. Germline-derived CDR1 and CDR2 are LNHNV and YYDKDF (reference sequence). The CDR3 coding sequence is TGTGCCACCAGCAGCAGACAGGGCCCCTACGAGCAGTACTTC. Translating it yields CATSSRQGPYEQYF.

The V and J genes are TRBV9 and TRBJ2-5; 8 bases align to TRBD1. V shed 4 bases, J shed 5 bases, and the junction held 4 bases outside the gene matches. Germline lookup yields CDR1 SGDLS and CDR2 YYNGEE. The CDR3 length is 13 residues. The CDR3 DNA sequence: TGTGCCAGCAGCCAGCACAGGGGGGAGACCCAGTACTTC. It encodes CASSQHRGETQYF.

In its sample, this clone was seen a few times. V usage is TRBV21-1 and J usage is TRBJ2-7. TRBV21-1 corresponds to a pseudogene. This CDR3 is 16 amino acids long. CDR3 DNA sequence: TGTGCCAGCATTCCCAGAGGGCCAGGGCCTATCTCCGAGCAGTACTTC. Residues: CASIPRGPGPISEQYF.

The chain carries TRBV7-8 and TRBJ2-1; 7 bases are a match to TRBD1. CDR1 is SGHVS and CDR2 is FQNEAQ in the germline V gene. The CDR3 is made up of 14 amino acids. V lost 2 bases and J lost 6; bases outside the gene matches: 4. CDR3 coding DNA: TGTGCCAGCAGCTTACTCAGGGGGTCCAATGAGCAGTTCTTC. Its translation: CASSLLRGSNEQFF. Using reference TRBV7-8 and TRBJ2-1 for the parts outside the CDR3, the full variable domain is GAGVSQSPRYKVAKRGQDVALRCDPISGHVSLFWYQQALGQGPEFLTYFQNEAQLDKSGLPSDRFFAERPEGSVSTLKIQRTQQEDSAVYLCASSLLRGSNEQFFGPGTRLTVL.

This sequence joins TRBV7-9 and TRBJ1-3; TRBD1 is a possible D gene (6 bases). The germline V and J ends were trimmed by 5 bases and 5 bases, with 19 bases remaining between them. The CDR3 length is 16 residues. CDR1 is SEHNR, CDR2 FQNEAQ, per germline (reference sequence). CDR3 DNA: TGTGCCAGCAGCCATCCCTCGGGGGGCTACCGAAACACCATATATTTT. Its translation: CASSHPSGGYRNTIYF. The entire variable domain, with the rest obtained from reference TRBV7-9 and TRBJ1-3, is as follows: DTGVSQNPRHKITKRGQNVTFRCDPISEHNRLYWYRQTLGQGPEFLTYFQNEAQLEKSRLLSDRFSAERPKGSFSTLEIQRTEQGDSAMYLCASSHPSGGYRNTIYFGEGSWLTVV.

The J gene is TRBJ2-1, the V gene TRBV4-2; tentative D call: TRBD2 (7 bases). Germline V lookup: CDR1 LGHNA, CDR2 YNFKEQ. The V end lost 1 base, the J end lost 6 bases, and 16 bases lay between the germline ends. The CDR3 spans 16 residues. CDR3 loop: CASSQGGASGLNEQFF. The CDR3 nucleotides read TGTGCCAGCAGCCAAGGGGGGGCTAGCGGCCTCAATGAGCAGTTCTTC.

Written as DNA, the CDR3 is TGTGCCAGCAGCCCTGAGGGGACAGGGTTTGTTGGAACTAATGAAAAACTGTTTTTT. Translated, it gives CASSPEGTGFVGTNEKLFF. The gene calls are TRBV7-2 and TRBJ1-4; TRBD1 matches 9 bases. Germline V gives CDR1 SGHTA, CDR2 FQGNSA. Losses at the gene ends were 5 bases for V and 1 base for J; bases not matched to a gene: 14. The CDR3 spans 19 residues.

The chain carries TRBV30 and TRBJ1-2, with a tentative D call TRBD1 (5 bases). Trimming removed 2 bases at V and 4 bases at J, with 14 bases between. The CDR3 covers 14 residues. The V gene's germline CDR1 is GTSNPN and CDR2 SVGIG (reference sequence). CDR3: CAWSTGRTGYGYTF. The CDR3 nucleotides read TGTGCCTGGAGTACGGGACGGACCGGCTATGGCTACACCTTC.

The CDR3 loop reads CASSSVGAALYSHSYTF. In nucleotides, the CDR3 is TGTGCCAGCAGTTCAGTAGGGGCAGCTTTGTATTCCCATAGCTACACCTTC. This sequence joins TRBV7-9 and TRBJ1-2; the D gene is possibly TRBD1 (5 bases). The CDR3 runs 17 residues. Trimming took 6 bases from V and 9 from J, leaving 29 bases between them. CDR1 SEHNR and CDR2 FQNEAQ come from the germline V gene (reference sequence).

The chain carries TRBV18 and TRBJ2-3, with D possibly matching TRBD1 (6 bases). Germline CDR1 and CDR2: KGHSH and LQKENI. The CDR3 covers 16 residues. Trimming shortened V by 2 bases and J by 4 bases, and 16 bases separated the two germline ends. The CDR3 reads CASSPSVGTGPDTQYF. CDR3 DNA: TGTGCCAGCTCACCATCAGTTGGAACAGGGCCAGATACGCAGTATTTT.

V and J are TRBV18 and TRBJ2-1; 7 bases are shared with TRBD1. V gave up 6 bases and J gave up 5 bases; unmatched junction bases: 7. The germline V gene has CDR1 KGHSH and CDR2 LQKENI. CDR3 length: 14 residues. The CDR3 DNA reads as TGTGCCAGCTCCCGAGGGACAGTAAACAATGAGCAGTTCTTC. It specifies CASSRGTVNNEQFF.

This chain uses TRBV5-4 with TRBJ2-7; D not resolved. Trimming took 4 bases from V and 2 from J, leaving 16 bases between them. Germline V gene sequence: CDR1 SGHNT, CDR2 YYREEE (reference sequence). The CDR3 length is 15 residues. The CDR3 coding sequence is TGTGCCAGCAGCCTGGATAGGACGCCTACCTACGAGCAGTACTTC. This translates into CASSLDRTPTYEQYF.

The V and J genes are TRBV11-2 and TRBJ1-1, with a tentative D call TRBD1 (5 bases). The V gene lost 2 bases and the J gene lost 0 bases, with 16 bases spanning the gap. The CDR3 length is 17 residues. CDR1 SGHAT and CDR2 FQNNGV come from the germline V gene. DNA for the CDR3: TGTGCCAGCAGCTTATTTAGGGGCCGGGGAGTGAACACTGAAGCTTTCTTT. Its protein is CASSLFRGRGVNTEAFF.

The rearrangement links TRBV4-1 to TRBJ1-1; the D is unclear. This CDR3 has 16 amino acids. The germline V and J ends were trimmed by 0 bases and 0 bases, with 11 bases remaining between them. Germline values: CDR1 MGHRA, CDR2 YSYEKL. In nucleotides, the CDR3 is TGCGCCAGCAGCCAAGATCGAAGTGGATTGAACACTGAAGCTTTCTTT. Translating it yields CASSQDRSGLNTEAFF.